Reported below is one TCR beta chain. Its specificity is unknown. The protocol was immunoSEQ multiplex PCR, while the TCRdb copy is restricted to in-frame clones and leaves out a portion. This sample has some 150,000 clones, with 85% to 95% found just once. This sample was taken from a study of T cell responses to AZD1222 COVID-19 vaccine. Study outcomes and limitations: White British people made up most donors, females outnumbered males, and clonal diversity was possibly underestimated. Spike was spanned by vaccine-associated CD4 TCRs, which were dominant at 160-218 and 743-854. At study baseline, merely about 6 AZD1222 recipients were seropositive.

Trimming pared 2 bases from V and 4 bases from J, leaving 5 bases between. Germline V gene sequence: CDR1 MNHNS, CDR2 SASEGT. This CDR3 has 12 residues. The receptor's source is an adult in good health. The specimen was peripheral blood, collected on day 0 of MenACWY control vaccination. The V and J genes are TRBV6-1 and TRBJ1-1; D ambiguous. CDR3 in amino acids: CASSEPRTEAFF. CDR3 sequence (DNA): TGTGCCAGCAGTGAACCCCGCACTGAAGCTTTCTTT.